The 8 T cell receptor beta chains listed next were all sequenced from one sample in a study of blood T cell repertoires in COVID-19. Produced via immunoSEQ multiplex PCR; TCRdb's table is partial and in-frame only. In the table there are fewer than 200,000 clones, around nine tenths of which are singletons. Source material: peripheral blood. The receptors shown here come from a man in his forties or fifties with acute or convalescent COVID-19.

The rearrangement links TRBV9 to TRBJ2-5; D remains ambiguous. This CDR3 spans 15 amino acids. CDR1 and CDR2 (germline): SGDLS, YYNGEE. Between the trimmed V and J ends, which lost 0 bases and 4 bases, there was a span of 13 bases. CDR3 DNA: TGTGCCAGCAGCGTAGACGGAATGGGCCCAGAGACCCAGTACTTC. The encoded protein is CASSVDGMGPETQYF.

The chain combines TRBV4-1 with TRBJ2-3; D might be TRBD2 (6 bases). The V and J ends lost 0 bases and 3 bases respectively, with 16 bases between them. The CDR3 has 17 amino acids. Germline V CDR1 and CDR2: MGHRA, YSYEKL. The CDR3 coding sequence is TGCGCCAGCAGCCAAGATAAGATTGCAGGGAGGACAGATACGCAGTATTTT. Encoded protein: CASSQDKIAGRTDTQYF.

The chain has TRBV10-3 and TRBJ1-5; the match to TRBD1 covers 8 bases. With 0 bases clipped from V and 7 bases from J, the junction kept 5 bases outside the gene matches. Germline lookup yields CDR1 ENHRY and CDR2 SYGVKD. The length of the CDR3 is 15 residues. The CDR3 nucleotides are TGTGCCATCAGTGAGTCGCAGGGGGCATCGCAGCCCCAGCATTTT. It codes for CAISESQGASQPQHF.

This clone was counted a single time. In DNA, the CDR3 is TGTGCCATCAGTGTGCAACAGGACACTGAGCAGTTCTTC. Protein product: CAISVQQDTEQFF. The gene calls are TRBV10-3 and TRBJ2-1, with a weak D call TRBD1 (5 bases). V lost 4 bases and J 9 bases, leaving 13 bases between the germline ends. The CDR3 runs to 13 residues. Germline loops: CDR1 ENHRY, CDR2 SYGVKD.

This rearrangement joins TRBV3-1 (or the pseudogene TRBV3-2) to TRBJ1-3; tentatively, D is TRBD1 (6 bases). The CDR3 is 14 amino acids. Germline loops: CDR1 LGHDT, CDR2 YNNKEL (reference sequence). The germline V and J ends were trimmed by 0 bases and 4 bases, with 7 bases remaining between them. CDR3 in DNA: TGTGCCAGCAGCCAAGATACAGGGGGAAACACCATATATTTT. Translation: CASSQDTGGNTIYF.

The rearrangement uses TRBV7-2 and TRBJ2-5; TRBD2 agrees at 8 bases. CDR1 SGHTA and CDR2 FQGNSA come from the germline V gene. Unmatched junction bases numbered 3, after V lost 5 bases and J lost 4 bases. The CDR3 is 13 amino acids. For the CDR3, the DNA is TGTGCCAGCAGCCGGGGGGGCCGAGAGACCCAGTACTTC. It translates to CASSRGGRETQYF.

The gene calls are TRBV19 and TRBJ1-5; the match to TRBD1 covers 7 bases. The V segment lost 10 bases and the J segment 6 bases; nucleotides outside the gene matches: 15. Germline-derived CDR1 and CDR2 are LNHDA and SQIVND (reference sequence). The CDR3 has 15 amino acids. The CDR3 DNA is TGTGCCACTCAACCCGGACAGGCAAAGGTTCAGCCCCAGCATTTT. This translates into CATQPGQAKVQPQHF.

This clone was counted only a few times. This rearrangement joins TRBV9 to TRBJ1-2; 7 bases are a match to TRBD1. Germline CDR1 is SGDLS and CDR2 is YYNGEE. This CDR3 spans 16 amino acids. V was pared by 0 bases and J by 0 bases, with 5 bases of the junction left unmatched. The CDR3 here is CASSVGDREANYGYTF. The CDR3 bases are TGTGCCAGCAGCGTAGGGGACAGAGAAGCTAACTATGGCTACACCTTC.